The clone carrying this T cell receptor beta chain was picked up one time. The data belong to a study of blood T cell repertoires in COVID-19. Study context: The study drew acute and convalescent COVID-19 samples from the United States, Italy and Spain. From T cells, B-cell-depleted T cells, or PBMCs came the material, which was cDNA or gDNA.

The CDR3 has 16 amino acids. The V gene end was trimmed by 3 bases and the J gene end by 4 bases; junction bases not matched to a gene: 5. CDR1 MDHEN and CDR2 SYDVKM come from the germline V gene. Original data processing: Reference gene primer amplification yielded estimated nucleated cell counts. The protocol was immunoSEQ multiplex PCR, while the TCRdb copy is restricted to in-frame clones and leaves out a portion. The DNA gave D and trimming, while V, J and clone size come from that table. The sample consists of approximately 90,000 clones, 85% of them appearing once. The clonotype originates from a man at least 80 years old with acute or convalescent COVID-19. Sequenced material: peripheral blood. The chain joins TRBV28 to TRBJ1-4; 10 positions match TRBD1. The CDR3 reads CASSFPGTGVNEKLFF. The DNA for the CDR3 is TGTGCCAGCAGTTTCCCCGGGACAGGGGTTAATGAAAAACTGTTTTTT.